The clone carrying this T cell receptor (beta chain) showed up many times. Its antigen is still unknown. The CDR3 length is 14 residues. The V segment lost 7 bases and the J segment 4 bases; nucleotides outside the gene matches: 9. Germline CDR1 SNHLY, CDR2 FYNNEI. The data originate from a study of T-cell reconstitution after alpha-beta-depleted transplantation in children. Study-level points and caveats: Diversity and T-cell counts at one year after transplant derived mostly from new T cells. Reported findings indicate that, about two months after transplant, alpha-beta T cells came from several hundred expanded clones, which were derived from non-depleted graft cells. From surviving recipient T cells and thymic progenitors came the high day-60 TCRbeta diversity observed in some patients.

Unique molecular identifiers were incorporated when the TCRbeta library was constructed. Each CDR3 protein gets one entry after TCRdb re-called the PCR reads with MiXCR. This sample has 210,000 or so distinct CDR3 sequences, with approximately 11% found just once. This TCR was sampled from a child under two years old with acute myeloid leukemia, due to receive a stem cell transplant. Specimen: PBMCs, collected before TCRalphabeta/CD19-depleted stem cell transplant. V is TRBV2 and J is TRBJ2-7, with 8 bases fitting TRBD1. CDR3 coding DNA: TGTGCCAGCACCGAGGGACAGGTTATATACGAGCAGTACTTC. This translates into CASTEGQVIYEQYF.